This TCR beta chain was recovered during a study of T cells in localized non-small cell lung cancer (dated by TCRdb to the early 2020s). For context, the study as a whole: The study examined T cell repertoires in under 300 patients with early-stage NSCLC and compared tumors with uninvolved tumor-adjacent lungs. All 220 or so NSCLC patients in the cohort were treatment-naive and had localized lung tumors that were resected. NSCLC patients had a mean age of around 66 years, and around 130 were male and 85 to 110 female.

The immunoSEQ Assay was used to sequence TCR beta CDR3 regions from DNA. In the source study's methods: T cell density was computed as TCR beta template counts normalized to usable DNA estimated by amplifying housekeeping genes. Using the preseqR package, richness was estimated by extrapolating to 120,000 templates for tissue samples and 400,000 templates for PBMC samples. Clonality was taken to be one minus Pielou's evenness. Tissue-enriched TCRs were identified through differential abundance testing performed on productive amino-acid clonotypes, with a minimum total count of 5 and an alpha of 0.1. Repertoire overlap between compartments was quantified with the Jaccard Index and Morisita Overlap Index. GLIPH grouped TCR beta CDR3s together with public tetramer-defined viral CDR3s, and a viral motif had to include at least three viral sequences and show V-gene enrichment. TCRdb took this table from immuneACCESS and kept in-frame rearrangements with V and J called. Such tables lack part of the clones; where checked against another copy, unresolved V genes explain under half of the gap, and the rest is unexplained. V and J calls and clone size follow that table, whereas D and trimming were derived from the DNA. The sample records roughly 25,000 clones, more than 75% of which are singletons. 5.8% of the sample goes to the ten largest clones.

To note about this clone: Its antigen is unknown. No much larger clone exists at a distance of one base, and base qualities are not known.

Study-wide findings and limitations: Higher T cell density in blood was associated with longer overall survival, whereas higher clonality in adjacent lung was associated with shorter survival. The highest T cell clonality was observed in uninvolved tumor-adjacent lung, where clonality exceeded that of tumor, suggesting that antigenic responses were more focused in uninvolved tumor-adjacent lung. Because the study design was exploratory, TCR variables were selected using unadjusted p-values without false-discovery rate correction. Because multi-region sequencing of the tumors was not done, intratumor heterogeneity could not be ruled out. A median of roughly 56 of the top 100 tumor clones were detected in paired uninvolved adjacent lung, and around 27 of these tumor clones were also found among the top 100 clones of the paired uninvolved adjacent lung.

Trimming leaves V shorter by 0 bases and J shorter by 2 bases, with the junction holding 6 bases beyond the gene matches. As encoded in the germline V gene, CDR1 is SGHDN while CDR2 is FVKESK. The CDR3 runs 16 amino acids, cysteine and phenylalanine included. Solely the CDR3 DNA is kept, with 48 bases framed from the first base. At diagnosis, peripheral blood, uninvolved tumor-adjacent lung and tumor were collected and were preserved as a mix of fresh-frozen and FFPE material. Blood samples were analyzed as peripheral blood mononuclear cells for TCR repertoire profiling. Here the chain combines TRBV14 and TRBJ2-5, with TRBD2 matching 7 junction bases. Sequencing was performed on peripheral blood, taken before any cancer treatment. This receptor was identified in a male donor aged 60 or older with stage II squamous cell lung carcinoma. The DNA sequence reads TGTGCCAGCAGCCAAGAGAAGCTAGCGGAACAAGAGACCCAGTACTTC. It translates as CASSQEKLAEQETQYF.